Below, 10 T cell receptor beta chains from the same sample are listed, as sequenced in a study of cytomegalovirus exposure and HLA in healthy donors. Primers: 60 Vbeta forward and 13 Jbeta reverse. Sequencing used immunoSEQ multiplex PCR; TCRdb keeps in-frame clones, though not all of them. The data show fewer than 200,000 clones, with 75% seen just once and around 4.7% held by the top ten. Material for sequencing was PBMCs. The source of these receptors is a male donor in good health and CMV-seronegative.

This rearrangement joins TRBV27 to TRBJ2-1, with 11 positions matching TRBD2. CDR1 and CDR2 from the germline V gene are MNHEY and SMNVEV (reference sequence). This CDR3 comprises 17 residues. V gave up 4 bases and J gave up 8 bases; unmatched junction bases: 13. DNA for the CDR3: TGTGCCAGCAGTTCGTTCGGAGCCCCGGGACTAGCGGATGAGCAGTTCTTC. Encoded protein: CASSSFGAPGLADEQFF.

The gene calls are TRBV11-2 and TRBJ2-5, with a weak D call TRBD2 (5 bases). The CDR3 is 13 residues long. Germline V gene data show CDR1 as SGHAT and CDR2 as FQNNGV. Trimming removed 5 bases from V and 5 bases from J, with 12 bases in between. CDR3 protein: CASSAYRGETQYF. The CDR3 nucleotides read TGTGCCAGCAGCGCATACAGAGGGGAGACCCAGTACTTC.

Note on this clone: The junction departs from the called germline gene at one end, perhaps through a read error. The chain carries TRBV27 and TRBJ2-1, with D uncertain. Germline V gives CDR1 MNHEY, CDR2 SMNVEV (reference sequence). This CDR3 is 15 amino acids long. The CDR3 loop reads CASGLTLSSYNEQFF. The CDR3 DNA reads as TGTGCCAGCGGTTTGACTCTGAGCTCCTACAATGAGCAGTTCTTC.

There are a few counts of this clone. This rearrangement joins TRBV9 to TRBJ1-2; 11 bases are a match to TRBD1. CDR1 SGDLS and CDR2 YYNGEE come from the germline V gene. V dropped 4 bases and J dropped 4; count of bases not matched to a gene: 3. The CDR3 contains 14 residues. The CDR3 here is CASSLGTGGYGYTF. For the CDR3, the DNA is TGTGCCAGCAGCCTAGGGACAGGGGGCTATGGCTACACCTTC.

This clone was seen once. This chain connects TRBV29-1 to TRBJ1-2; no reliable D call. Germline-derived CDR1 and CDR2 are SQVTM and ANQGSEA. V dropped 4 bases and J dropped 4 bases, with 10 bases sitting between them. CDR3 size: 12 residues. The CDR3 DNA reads TGCAGCGTTGGTAGAGGAGGCTATGGCTACACCTTC. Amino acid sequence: CSVGRGGYGYTF.

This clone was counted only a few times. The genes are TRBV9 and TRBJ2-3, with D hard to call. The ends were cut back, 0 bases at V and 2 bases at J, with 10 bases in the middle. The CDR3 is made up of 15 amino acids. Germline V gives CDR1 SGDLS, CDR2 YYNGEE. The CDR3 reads CASSVDSHFTDTQYF. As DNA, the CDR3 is TGTGCCAGCAGCGTAGATAGCCACTTCACAGATACGCAGTATTTT.

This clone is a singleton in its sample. The CDR3 DNA reads TGTGCCAGCAGCTTAGAAGGGACAGGAGACTATGGCTACACCTTC. It is translated as CASSLEGTGDYGYTF. The V and J genes are TRBV13 and TRBJ1-2; 8 bases line up with TRBD1. V gave up 1 base and J gave up 3 bases; unmatched junction bases: 4. CDR1 and CDR2 (germline): PRHDT, FYEKMQ (reference sequence). The CDR3 is 15 amino acids.

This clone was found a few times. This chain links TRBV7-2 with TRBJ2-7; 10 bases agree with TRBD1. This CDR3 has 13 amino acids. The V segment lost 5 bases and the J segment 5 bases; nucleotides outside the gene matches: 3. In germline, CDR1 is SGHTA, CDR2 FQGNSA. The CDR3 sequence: CASSEGQGHEQYF. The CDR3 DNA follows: TGTGCCAGCAGCGAGGGACAGGGGCACGAGCAGTACTTC.

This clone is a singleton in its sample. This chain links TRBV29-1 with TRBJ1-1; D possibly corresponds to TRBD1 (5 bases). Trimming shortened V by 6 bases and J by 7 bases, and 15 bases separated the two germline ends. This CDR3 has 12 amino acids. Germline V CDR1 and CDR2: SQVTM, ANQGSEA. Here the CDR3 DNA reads TGCAGCGTCGCGTCCCTTAGGGGTGAAGCTTTCTTT. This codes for CSVASLRGEAFF.

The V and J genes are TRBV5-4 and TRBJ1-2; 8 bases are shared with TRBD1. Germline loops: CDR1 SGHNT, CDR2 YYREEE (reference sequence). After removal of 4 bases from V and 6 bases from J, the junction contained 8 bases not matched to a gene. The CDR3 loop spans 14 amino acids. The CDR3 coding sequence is TGTGCCAGCAGCCTAGGACAGGGTGATGATGGCTACACCTTC. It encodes CASSLGQGDDGYTF.